Below are 3 T cell receptor beta chains sequenced from a single sample in a study of cytomegalovirus exposure and HLA in healthy donors. Both 60 Vbeta primers and 13 Jbeta primers went into the PCR. Clones were read by immunoSEQ multiplex PCR, and TCRdb kept only the in-frame ones, dropping some. The data show 150,000 to 200,000 clones, 75% to 80% seen once. The sample was PBMCs. Every receptor here comes from a woman between 35 and 50 years old in good health and CMV-seronegative.

The chain couples TRBV11-2 to TRBJ2-1, with D unresolved. V was clipped by 1 base and J by 5 bases, with 12 bases between them. The CDR3 is made up of 15 amino acids. CDR1 SGHAT and CDR2 FQNNGV come from the germline V gene. The chain's CDR3 is CASSLVALGHNEQFF. CDR3 coding DNA: TGTGCCAGCAGCTTAGTGGCCCTGGGCCACAATGAGCAGTTCTTC.

The chain carries TRBV2 and TRBJ2-4; possibly TRBD2 for D (6 bases). Trimming shortened V by 0 bases and J by 3 bases, and 12 bases separated the two germline ends. This CDR3 comprises 16 residues. The germline V gene has CDR1 SNHLY and CDR2 FYNNEI. The CDR3 reads CASSEAGGRNKNIQYF. CDR3 coding DNA: TGTGCCAGCAGTGAAGCGGGGGGACGGAACAAAAACATTCAGTACTTC.

On this clone itself: Other DNA sequences of this sample code for an identical CDR3. The chain couples TRBV5-1 to TRBJ1-4, with D unresolved. Looked up from germline, CDR1 is SGHRS and CDR2 is YFSETQ. CDR3 length: 14 residues. The V end was cut by 0 bases, the J end by 5 bases, with 8 bases between. The CDR3 is CASSLDSTNEKLFF. The CDR3 coding sequence is TGCGCCAGCAGCTTGGACAGTACCAATGAAAAACTGTTTTTT.